This T cell receptor (beta chain) was recovered during a study of shared clonotypes between healthy human individuals. Clones were read by immunoSEQ multiplex PCR, and TCRdb kept only the in-frame ones, dropping some. The sample has under 600,000 clones; roughly 98% are singletons. Cells designated naive CD8 were CD45RO-negative and were positively selected for CCR7, with terminally differentiated effector memory CD45RA+ cells excluded. The CDR3 is 15 amino acids. Germline assignment: CDR1 MNHEY and CDR2 SMNVEV (reference sequence). The V and J ends lost 3 bases and 0 bases respectively, with 9 bases between them.

Sequencing used naive CD8+ T cells sorted from blood. This receptor was taken from a man aged 30-40 years in good health. The chain recombines TRBV27 with TRBJ1-5; no reliable D call. CDR3 sequence (DNA): TGTGCCAGCAGTTTCGGGCTTTATAGCAATCAGCCCCAGCATTTT. Its translation: CASSFGLYSNQPQHF.